The 7 T cell receptor beta chains listed next were all sequenced from one sample in a study of siplizumab effects on memory and regulatory T cells. TCRdb's copy holds only in-frame clones and misses some; the assay was immunoSEQ multiplex PCR. This table has about 100,000 clones, about 95% appearing once. The sequencing sample was made of non-Treg CD4+ T cells sorted from blood. The origin of the receptors is a human donor in good health.

The chain uses TRBV19 and TRBJ1-4, with TRBD1 as a possible D gene (5 bases). V was pared by 3 bases and J by 10 bases, with 18 bases between. CDR1 and CDR2 (germline): LNHDA, SQIVND (reference sequence). CDR3 length: 15 residues. The CDR3, as DNA: TGTGCCAGTAGTATGCTTTCCAGGGATGATGGAAAACTGTTTTTT. This gives the protein CASSMLSRDDGKLFF.

Regarding this clone: Mismatch with germline at one junction end may stem from a read error. The genes are TRBV19 and TRBJ1-1; D unresolved. This CDR3 contains 13 residues. Germline loops: CDR1 LNHDA, CDR2 SQIVND (reference sequence). The CDR3 spells CARSKPSLAEAFF. The DNA for the CDR3 is TGTGCCCGTAGTAAACCGTCACTCGCTGAAGCTTTCTTT.

The J gene is TRBJ2-3, the V gene TRBV7-9; TRBD2 matches at 7 bases. The CDR3 is 15 residues long. Germline CDR1 SEHNR, CDR2 FQNEAQ (reference sequence). J gave up 0 bases and V 5 bases, and 5 bases lay outside the gene matches. The CDR3 loop is CASSPGTTSTDTQYF. The DNA for the CDR3 is TGTGCCAGCAGCCCCGGGACTACAAGCACAGATACGCAGTATTTT.

The chain uses TRBV5-6 and TRBJ2-3; 12 bases line up with TRBD2. The length of the CDR3 is 16 residues. J lost 2 bases, V lost 5 bases, and 6 bases had no gene match. Per germline, CDR1 SGHDT and CDR2 YYEEEE. CDR3 sequence (DNA): TGTGCCAGCAGTTTCGGACTAGCGGGAATCACAGATACGCAGTATTTT. It specifies CASSFGLAGITDTQYF.

The chain has TRBV9 and TRBJ2-2; TRBD2 might be the D (7 bases). The CDR3 loop spans 15 amino acids. V gave up 2 bases and J gave up 5 bases, with 13 bases separating them. From germline, CDR1 is SGDLS and CDR2 YYNGEE. CDR3 DNA sequence: TGTGCCAGCAGCGTGCGGGGGCGAGGGACCGGGGAGCTGTTTTTT. Protein: CASSVRGRGTGELFF.

A note on this clone: Other nucleotide sequences from this sample produce the same CDR3. The V call is TRBV5-4, the J call TRBJ2-7; 7 positions match TRBD1. Trimming at V came to 4 bases and at J to 0 bases, leaving 7 bases not matched to a gene. The CDR3 spans 15 residues. In germline, CDR1 is SGHNT, CDR2 YYREEE (reference sequence). CDR3 sequence: CASSPRTGSSYEQYF. The CDR3 region has the DNA TGTGCCAGCAGCCCGAGGACAGGTTCCTCCTACGAGCAGTACTTC.

The chain joins TRBV5-6 to TRBJ2-1; D may be TRBD2 (6 bases). Germline V gene sequence: CDR1 SGHDT, CDR2 YYEEEE. The CDR3 consists of 16 residues. Deletions cut 3 bases from V and 6 bases from J, with 19 bases between. CDR3 sequence (DNA): TGTGCCAGCAGCTACCCGACGTCGGCGGGGCTCAATGAGCAGTTCTTC. Translation: CASSYPTSAGLNEQFF.